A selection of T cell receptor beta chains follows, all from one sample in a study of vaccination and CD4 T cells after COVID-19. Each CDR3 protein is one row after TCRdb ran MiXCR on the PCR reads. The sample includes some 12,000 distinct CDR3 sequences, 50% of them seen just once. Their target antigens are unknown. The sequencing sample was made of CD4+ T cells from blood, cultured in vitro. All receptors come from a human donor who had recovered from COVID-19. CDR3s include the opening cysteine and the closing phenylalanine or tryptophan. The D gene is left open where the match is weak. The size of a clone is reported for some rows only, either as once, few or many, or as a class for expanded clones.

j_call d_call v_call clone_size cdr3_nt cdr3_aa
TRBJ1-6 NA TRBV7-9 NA TGTGCCAGCAGCCCCCCAGGAGCGACCCTCCACTTT CASSPPGATLHF
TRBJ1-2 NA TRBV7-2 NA TGTGCCAGCAGCTTAATAACGGTGGGGGGCTACACCTTC CASSLITVGGYTF
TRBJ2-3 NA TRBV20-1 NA TGCAGTGCTAAAACTCTGACATCTAGCACAGATACGCAGTATTTT CSAKTLTSSTDTQYF
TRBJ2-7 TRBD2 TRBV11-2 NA TGTGCCAGCAGCCAACAGGGGATGAGCGGGAGGGGCTACGAGCAGTACTTC CASSQQGMSGRGYEQYF
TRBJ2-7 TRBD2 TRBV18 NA TGTGCCAGCTCACCGGGTAGCGGGGAACGCGAGCAGTACTTC CASSPGSGEREQYF
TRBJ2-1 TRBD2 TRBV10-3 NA TGTGCCATCAGTGAGCGAACTAGCGATGAGCAGTTCTTC CAISERTSDEQFF
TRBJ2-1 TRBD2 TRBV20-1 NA TGCAGTGCTAGTCTAATGCCGGGACTAGCGGGACCGGGGAATGAGCAGTTCTTC CSASLMPGLAGPGNEQFF
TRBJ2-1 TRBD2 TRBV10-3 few TGTGCCATCAGTGAGTCGAAGACTAGCGGGAGTCTGAATGAGCAGTTCTTC CAISESKTSGSLNEQFF
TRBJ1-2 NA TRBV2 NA TGTGCCAGCAGTGAAATTGGCTACACCTTC CASSEIGYTF
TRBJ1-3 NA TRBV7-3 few TGTGCCAGCAGCCCCCCCCTACCGGGGGACTCTGGAAACACCATATATTTT CASSPPLPGDSGNTIYF
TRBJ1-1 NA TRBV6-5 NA TGTGCCAGCAGTTACTCGGTACCCGGCGCTGAAGCTTTCTTT CASSYSVPGAEAFF
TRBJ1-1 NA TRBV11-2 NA TGTGCCAGCAGCTTAGATCGGGGAATGACTGAAGCTTTCTTT CASSLDRGMTEAFF
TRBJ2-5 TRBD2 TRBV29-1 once TGCAGCGTTGAGGGAGGGTTTAGAGAGACCCAGTACTTC CSVEGGFRETQYF
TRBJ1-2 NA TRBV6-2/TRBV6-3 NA TGTGCCAGCAGCCGCGGGGGGCTGCTGGTAGGCTACACCTTC CASSRGGLLVGYTF
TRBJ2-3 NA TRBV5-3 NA TGTGCCAGAAGCTTTCCGGGCACAGATACGCAGTATTTT CARSFPGTDTQYF
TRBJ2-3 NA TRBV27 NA TGTGCCAGCTGGGGACTCATTCCTTCGGATACGCAGTATTTT CASWGLIPSDTQYF
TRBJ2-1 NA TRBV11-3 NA TGTGCCAGCAGCTTAGGAGCGGCAGCTCACAATGAGCAGTTCTTC CASSLGAAAHNEQFF
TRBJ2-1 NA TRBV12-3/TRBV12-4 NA TGTGCCAGCAGTTTTAAATCTGAGCAGTTCTTC CASSFKSEQFF
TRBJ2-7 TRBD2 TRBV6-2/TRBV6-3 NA TGTGCCAGCAGCGCGGCGTACTCTAGCGGATACGAGCAGTACTTC CASSAAYSSGYEQYF
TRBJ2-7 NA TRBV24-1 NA TGTGCCACCTTATTCACGGGCGACGAGCAGTACTTC CATLFTGDEQYF
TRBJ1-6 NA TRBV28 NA TGTGCCAGCAGCCCCGCCGCGGCCGATAATTCACCCCTCCACTTT CASSPAAADNSPLHF
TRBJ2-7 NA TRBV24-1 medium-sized TGTGCCACCAGTGAACCAGGGTCGTACGAGCAGTACTTC CATSEPGSYEQYF
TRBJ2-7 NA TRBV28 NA TGTGCCAGCATAGGCGTCCTCGCAGGTGACGAGCAGTACTTC CASIGVLAGDEQYF
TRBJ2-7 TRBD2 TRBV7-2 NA TGTGCCAGCAGCTCAAGGACTAGCGGGAGCAGGTACGAGCAGTACTTC CASSSRTSGSRYEQYF
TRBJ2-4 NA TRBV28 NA TGTGCCAGCAGTCGCCAATACAGGGATTACATTCAGTACTTC CASSRQYRDYIQYF
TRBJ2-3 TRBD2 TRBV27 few TGTGCCAGCGGACTAGCGGGAGGCTTGCATACGCAGTATTTT CASGLAGGLHTQYF
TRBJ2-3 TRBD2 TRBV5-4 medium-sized TGTGCCAGCAGCCCCGGGACTAGCGGGAGCGATACGCAGTATTTT CASSPGTSGSDTQYF
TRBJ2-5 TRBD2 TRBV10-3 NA TGTGCCGCAACAGCGGGTAGCGGGAGATGGGAGACCCAGTACTTC CAATAGSGRWETQYF
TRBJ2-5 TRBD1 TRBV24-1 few TGTGCCACCAGTGACCCAGGGGGCCGGACCCAGTACTTC CATSDPGGRTQYF
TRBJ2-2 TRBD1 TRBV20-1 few TGCAGTGCTAAAGGGGGACAGGGGGTGAGAAGTGTCACCGGGGAGCTGTTTTTT CSAKGGQGVRSVTGELFF
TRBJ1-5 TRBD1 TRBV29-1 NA TGCAGCGTTGAAACAGGGGGAGCAAATCAGCCCCAGCATTTT CSVETGGANQPQHF
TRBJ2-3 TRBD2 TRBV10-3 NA TGTGCCATCAGGCAATATGGGACTAGGGATAGCACAGATACGCAGTATTTT CAIRQYGTRDSTDTQYF
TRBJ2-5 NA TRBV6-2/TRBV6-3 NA TGTGCCAGCAGCCGACTTAGAATATGGGAAGAGACCCAGTACTTC CASSRLRIWEETQYF
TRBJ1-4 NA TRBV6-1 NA TGTGCCAGCAGCTTAATACGGGGGACTTATGAAAAACTGTTTTTT CASSLIRGTYEKLFF
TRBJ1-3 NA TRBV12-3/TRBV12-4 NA TGTGCCAGCAAGGTCCGGCAATCTGGAAACACCATATATTTT CASKVRQSGNTIYF
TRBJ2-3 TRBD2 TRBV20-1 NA TGCAGTGCACGGGGACTAGCGGCCCGAGATACGCAGTATTTT CSARGLAARDTQYF
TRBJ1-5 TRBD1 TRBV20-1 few TGCAGTGCTACCCCCGGGACAGACAATCAGCCCCAGCATTTT CSATPGTDNQPQHF
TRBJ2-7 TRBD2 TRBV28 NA TGTGCCAGCAGTACCCAAGAACAATCCCCCGCTAGCGGCGTCTCCTACGAGCAGTACTTC CASSTQEQSPASGVSYEQYF
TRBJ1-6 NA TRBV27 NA TGTGCCAGCACCCAACCCGGCTCCTATAATTCACCCCTCCACTTT CASTQPGSYNSPLHF
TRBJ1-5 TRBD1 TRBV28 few TGTGCCAGCAGTTTCCCAAGGGGGCGCATCGACCATCAGCCCCAGCATTTT CASSFPRGRIDHQPQHF
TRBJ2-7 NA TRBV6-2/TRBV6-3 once TGTGCCAGCAGTTACTTAAGGGGACGCGAAACCTACGAGCAGTACTTC CASSYLRGRETYEQYF
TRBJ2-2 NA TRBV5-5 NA TGTGCCAGCAGCTTTCTCGTAGGGACCCCCGGGGAGCTGTTTTTT CASSFLVGTPGELFF
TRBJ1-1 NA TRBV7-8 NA TGTGCCAGCAGCTTGGGACGGAACACTGAAGCTTTCTTT CASSLGRNTEAFF
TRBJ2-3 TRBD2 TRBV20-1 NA TGCAGTCCGCTCAGTCGATTTCGTGCGGGAGGGTTCTCTAGCACAGATACGCAGTATTTT CSPLSRFRAGGFSSTDTQYF
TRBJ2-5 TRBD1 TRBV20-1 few TGCAGTGCTAGAGGCCGGGACAGCCACCGTTGGGAGACCCAGTACTTC CSARGRDSHRWETQYF
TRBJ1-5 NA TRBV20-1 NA TGCAGTGCTAGCCGTGGTGGTGGTAGCCACAATCAGCCCCAGCATTTT CSASRGGGSHNQPQHF
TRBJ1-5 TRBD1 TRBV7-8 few TGTGCCAGCAGCCTTAGCGGACAGGTGGGACAGCCCCAGCATTTT CASSLSGQVGQPQHF
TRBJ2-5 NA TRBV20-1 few TGCAGTGCTAAAAGGGGGCAAGAGACCCAGTACTTC CSAKRGQETQYF
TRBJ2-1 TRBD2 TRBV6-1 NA TGTGCCAGCATCCGACTAGCGGACTCCAATGAGCAGTTCTTC CASIRLADSNEQFF
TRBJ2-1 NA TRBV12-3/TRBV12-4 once TGTGCCAGCAGAGGGGGGGGTGAGCAGTTCTTC CASRGGGEQFF
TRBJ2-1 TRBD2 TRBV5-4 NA TGTGCCAGCAGCAAGGGACTAGCGGAGGGCAATGAGCAGTTCTTC CASSKGLAEGNEQFF
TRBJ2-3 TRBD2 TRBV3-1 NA TGTGCCAGCAGCCAAAGAGGGAGCGGGAGTTTAGAAACGCAGTATTTT CASSQRGSGSLETQYF
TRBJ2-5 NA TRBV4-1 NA TGCGCCAGCAGCCAAGGGTGGGGGGAGGAAGAGACCCAGTACTTC CASSQGWGEEETQYF
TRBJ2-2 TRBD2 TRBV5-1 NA TGCGCCAGCAGCTTCCTCGCGGGAGTTAACACCGGGGAGCTGTTTTTT CASSFLAGVNTGELFF
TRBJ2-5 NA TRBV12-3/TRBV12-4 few TGTGCCAGCAGTTTAGACATCGGACCAGGAGGAGAGACCCAGTACTTC CASSLDIGPGGETQYF